The source of this TCR beta chain is a study of shared clonotypes between healthy human individuals. Method: immunoSEQ multiplex PCR; TCRdb's copy keeps in-frame clones and lacks some. The sample records about 640,000 clones, about two thirds being singletons. Participating donors were healthy, HIV-negative adults free of recent acute infections or vaccinations. Study-level points and caveats: Clonotypes that were shared across a handful of donors made up around 5% of naive CD4 clonotypes. Clonotype sharing among donors was thought likely to change with sequencing depth. Rarefaction curves obtained for sorted subsets showed sequencing incomplete despite large depth.

As for this clone: Antigen: not known.

Sequencing was performed on memory CD4+ T cells sorted from blood. Regarding subset: CD45RA-negative fraction. This TCR was sampled from a woman aged 25 to 39 in good health.

The CDR3 sequence is CASSQRTRETQYF. CDR3 sequence (DNA): TGTGCCAGCAGCCAGAGGACGAGGGAGACCCAGTACTTC. This chain joins TRBV14 and TRBJ2-5; unclear D gene. The CDR3 spans 13 residues. CDR1 is SGHDN, CDR2 FVKESK, per germline. V dropped 3 bases and J dropped 5 bases, with 10 bases sitting between them.